The 9 T cell receptor beta chains below all came from one sample that was sequenced in a study of ipilimumab plus nivolumab after autologous stem cell transplantation. Data came from immunoSEQ multiplex PCR; TCRdb stores just in-frame clones and leaves some out. The table lists around 21,000 clones, 70% to 80% of them singletons. Sequencing used PBMCs, obtained in a trial of ipilimumab plus nivolumab as post-transplant consolidation. Receptors were obtained from a male donor with diffuse large B-cell lymphoma.

The chain combines TRBV7-9 with TRBJ2-2; D might be TRBD1 or TRBD2, each matching 5 bases. Germline CDR1 SEHNR, CDR2 FQNEAQ (reference sequence). V was trimmed by 5 bases and J by 2 bases, leaving 12 bases between them. This CDR3 comprises 15 residues. The CDR3 loop reads CASSPGTFNTGELFF. CDR3 nucleotides: TGTGCCAGCAGCCCAGGGACCTTCAACACCGGGGAGCTGTTTTTT.

V usage is TRBV5-8 and J usage is TRBJ2-7, with TRBD1 identical over 11 bases. This CDR3 is built from 15 residues. The germline V gene has CDR1 SGHTS and CDR2 YDEGEE. J gave up 3 bases and V 0 bases, and 2 bases lay outside the gene matches. The CDR3 here is CASSLVGTGGYEQYF. The CDR3 nucleotides read TGTGCCAGCAGCTTGGTCGGGACAGGGGGCTACGAGCAGTACTTC.

This chain uses TRBV4-2 with TRBJ2-7; the D call may be TRBD1 or TRBD2 (5 bases each). V was clipped by 5 bases and J by 3 bases, with 8 bases between them. The CDR3 totals 12 residues. Germline-derived CDR1 and CDR2 are LGHNA and YNFKEQ. CDR3 coding DNA: TGTGCCAGCAGCTTGGGGGTCTACGAGCAGTACTTC. Translation gives CASSLGVYEQYF.

As DNA, the CDR3 is TGTGCCAGCAGCGTAGACTATGGGCGGGGTGAGACCCAGTACTTC. Translating gives CASSVDYGRGETQYF. This chain uses TRBV9 with TRBJ2-5; the D gene is possibly TRBD2 (6 bases). V lost 0 bases, J lost 5 bases, and 14 bases lay in between. Germline CDR1 is SGDLS and CDR2 is YYNGEE. This CDR3 spans 15 amino acids.

The chain combines TRBV11-3 with TRBJ2-7, with D perhaps matching TRBD1 (5 bases). This CDR3 is built from 13 residues. Trimming shortened V by 5 bases and J by 0 bases, and 8 bases separated the two germline ends. Germline CDR1 reads SGHNT; CDR2 reads YENEEA. The CDR3 region has the DNA TGTGCCAGCAGCGACAGTAGCTCCTACGAGCAGTACTTC. This gives the protein CASSDSSSYEQYF.

The chain joins TRBV6-6 to TRBJ1-6; D unresolved. Per germline, CDR1 MNHNY and CDR2 SVGAGI (reference sequence). CDR3 length equals 12 residues. CDR3 DNA: TGTGCTGCCAGCTCCTATAATTCACCCCTCCACTTT. Protein product: CAASSYNSPLHF.

This clone was counted only a few times. This chain joins TRBV6-5 and TRBJ1-4, with D perhaps matching TRBD1 (5 bases). CDR1 is MNHEY and CDR2 is SVGAGI in the germline V gene. CDR3 size: 13 residues. The V end was cut by 2 bases, the J end by 8 bases, with 9 bases between. Written as DNA, the CDR3 is TGTGCCAGCAGTTACGGTGACAGCGAAAAACTGTTTTTT. Its translation is CASSYGDSEKLFF.

The rearrangement joins TRBV5-1 to TRBJ2-5; TRBD2 matches at 11 bases. The CDR3 spans 16 residues. Germline V gives CDR1 SGHRS, CDR2 YFSETQ. V was pared by 0 bases and J by 6 bases, with 7 bases of the junction left unmatched. CDR3: CASSLDSSGGSQTQYF. The CDR3 DNA sequence: TGCGCCAGCAGCTTGGATTCTAGCGGGGGGAGTCAGACCCAGTACTTC.

The chain has TRBV7-9 and TRBJ1-1; D is ambiguous. The CDR3 is 15 residues long. V was pared by 3 bases and J by 4 bases, with 15 bases between. Germline V gene lookup returns CDR1 SEHNR and CDR2 FQNEAQ (reference sequence). The CDR3 bases are TGTGCCAGCAGCTTGATTGGGGTTGTAGGCACTGAAGCTTTCTTT. Translated: CASSLIGVVGTEAFF.